The source of this TCR beta chain is a study of vaccination and CD4 T cells after COVID-19. The overall study: Investigators stimulated cells with overlapping spike peptides drawn from SARS-CoV-2, HCoV-NL63, HCoV-OC43 and HCoV-229E.

CDR1 SGHTA and CDR2 FQGNSA come from the germline V gene. V lost 5 bases and J lost 8, with 22 bases in between. CDR3 size: 17 residues. This clonotype was counted a few times. What it recognizes is unknown. The treatment here: approximately nine-day PBMC culture with coronavirus spike peptide pools or control peptides (ViraFEST assay). Cultured CD4+ T-cell DNA underwent Oncomine TCR Beta short-read sequencing. Cultured CD4+ T cells were the source of extracted genomic DNA. TCRdb reanalysed the PCR reads using MiXCR and keeps one entry per CDR3 protein. The sample records around 20,000 distinct CDR3 sequences, roughly 70% being singletons. General study findings and limits: Researchers report that a median approximately 90% of reactive clones in convalescent patients surfaced only post-vaccination. Spike mono-reactivity was evident in 304 of the 307 vaccine-specific clones derived from convalescent patients.

Sequencing was performed on CD4+ T cells from blood, cultured in vitro. This sequence originates from a human donor who had recovered from COVID-19. The V and J genes are TRBV7-2 and TRBJ1-6; D gene ambiguous. The CDR3 region is CASSPVKGSRSDSPLHF. The CDR3 DNA follows: TGTGCCAGCAGCCCAGTTAAGGGTTCTCGTAGTGATTCACCCCTCCACTTT.